This TCR beta chain was recorded in a study of blood T cell repertoires in COVID-19. In germline, CDR1 is SGHRS, CDR2 YFSETQ. Trimming left V 0 bases short and J 6 bases short, with 14 bases between. The CDR3 sequence is 15 residues long. This table comes from immunoSEQ multiplex PCR, and its TCRdb copy is limited to in-frame clones, with some not included. The sample shows 300,000 to 350,000 clones, around 90% of them seen only once. The source is a woman aged 18-30 years who had recovered from COVID-19. Sequencing was carried out using PBMCs or T cells enriched from blood (not recorded which). This chain connects TRBV5-1 to TRBJ2-3; D might be TRBD1 (5 bases). The CDR3 DNA reads TGCGCCAGCAGCTTGGGGGGCAGGGATGGCGATACGCAGTATTTT. Its protein product is CASSLGGRDGDTQYF.